This T cell receptor (beta chain) was profiled in a study of beta chain features in type 1 diabetes. Study observations and caveats: Researchers report that Type 1 diabetes patients had moderately but significantly shorter TCRB CDR3s across all four CD4+ subsets. PCR might favor shorter templates, but any such skew would affect patients and controls equally.

The CDR3 is 13 amino acids. V was shortened by 6 bases and J by 4 bases, with 12 bases between the two germline ends. Germline values: CDR1 SGHVS, CDR2 FQNEAQ. The authors took one heparinised blood draw, averaging about 116 mL, from each donor. About this clone itself: Its target is not known.

Expressed TCRB transcripts got sequenced, as all isolated RNA was reverse transcribed. Clones were sequenced by immunoSEQ multiplex PCR, and TCRdb holds only the in-frame ones, with some missing. The sample carries 100,000 to 150,000 clones, about 18% recorded once. The receptor comes from a man aged 18 to 29 with type 1 diabetes. Sequencing was done on a sample of central memory CD4+ T cells from blood. This sequence joins TRBV7-8 and TRBJ2-5, with D perhaps TRBD2 (5 bases). The CDR3 coding sequence is TGTGCCAGCAGTTCCGGGATAGCAGAGACCCAGTACTTC. Translated, it gives CASSSGIAETQYF.